These 29 T cell receptor beta chains originate from one sample sequenced in a study of blood T cell repertoires in COVID-19. TCRdb's table, derived via immunoSEQ multiplex PCR, lists solely in-frame clones and lacks some. The sample shows around 700,000 clones, approximately 90% of them seen only once. Sequenced material: peripheral blood. All receptors come from a woman aged 18-29 years with acute or convalescent COVID-19.

The chain links TRBV6-5 to TRBJ2-3; TRBD1 might be the D (5 bases). CDR3 size: 14 residues. Germline CDR1 is MNHEY and CDR2 is SVGAGI. V dropped 3 bases and J dropped 1 base, with 8 bases sitting between them. CDR3: CASSYNRRTDTQYF. The DNA for the CDR3 is TGTGCCAGCAGTTATAACAGGCGCACAGATACGCAGTATTTT.

This chain connects TRBV6-5 to TRBJ1-4; D uncertain. The CDR3 runs 14 residues. The germline gives CDR1 MNHEY, CDR2 SVGAGI. The germline V and J ends were trimmed by 4 bases and 8 bases, with 14 bases remaining between them. The CDR3 DNA reads as TGTGCCAGCAGTTTAAGGCGGGATCAGGAAAAACTGTTTTTT. Amino acid sequence: CASSLRRDQEKLFF.

CDR3 in amino acids: CASSQDLSSAETQYF. Written as DNA, the CDR3 is TGTGCCAGCAGCCAAGATTTGTCTAGCGCGGAGACCCAGTACTTC. The rearrangement links TRBV3-1 (or the pseudogene TRBV3-2) to TRBJ2-5, with D perhaps matching TRBD2 (6 bases). The length of the CDR3 is 15 residues. V was shortened by 0 bases and J by 5 bases, with 13 bases between the two germline ends. The germline V gene encodes CDR1 LGHDT and CDR2 YNNKEL (reference sequence).

This chain joins TRBV5-8 and TRBJ1-1; D is ambiguous. This CDR3 comprises 14 residues. Trimming took off 3 bases at V and 1 base at J, with 10 bases between the two ends. CDR1 is SGHTS, CDR2 YDEGEE, per germline. The CDR3 protein is CASSYPTGNTEAFF. DNA of the CDR3: TGTGCCAGCAGCTATCCGACGGGGAACACTGAAGCTTTCTTT.

The gene calls are TRBV30 and TRBJ2-7; 7 positions agree with TRBD1. The CDR3 is made up of 13 amino acids. V gave up 0 bases and J gave up 4 bases; unmatched junction bases: 3. Germline-derived CDR1 and CDR2 are GTSNPN and SVGIG (reference sequence). CDR3 sequence reads: CAWSVTGRYEQYF. Written as DNA, the CDR3 is TGTGCCTGGAGTGTGACAGGGCGATACGAGCAGTACTTC.

The J gene is TRBJ2-1, the V gene TRBV6-5, with D perhaps matching TRBD2 (5 bases). The CDR3 spans 15 residues. Between the trimmed V and J ends, which lost 4 bases and 5 bases, there was a span of 15 bases. Germline V gene data show CDR1 as MNHEY and CDR2 as SVGAGI. The CDR3 DNA reads as TGTGCCAGCAGTTCCGCCGGGGATCGGAACAATGAGCAGTTCTTC. It encodes CASSSAGDRNNEQFF.

The J gene is TRBJ1-5, the V gene TRBV7-2; the match to TRBD1 covers 7 bases. This CDR3 spans 16 amino acids. Looked up from germline, CDR1 is SGHTA and CDR2 is FQGNSA. With V trimmed by 0 bases and J by 7 bases, 9 bases remained unmatched. The CDR3 reads CASSLATGAFKQPQHF. The CDR3 bases are TGTGCCAGCAGCTTAGCTACAGGGGCGTTCAAACAGCCCCAGCATTTT.

The V gene is TRBV7-9, the J gene TRBJ1-2; D gene unclear. This CDR3 has 16 amino acids. V lost 4 bases and J 4 bases, leaving 19 bases between the germline ends. Germline assignment: CDR1 SEHNR and CDR2 FQNEAQ (reference sequence). The CDR3 region is CASSSRGTATGYGYTF. CDR3 coding DNA: TGTGCCAGCAGCTCCAGAGGTACCGCTACGGGCTATGGCTACACCTTC.

The chain couples TRBV7-2 to TRBJ1-2, with D tentatively TRBD1 (5 bases). CDR1 SGHTA and CDR2 FQGNSA come from the germline V gene. Trimming removed 6 bases at V and 1 base at J, with 9 bases between. The CDR3 has 13 residues. CDR3 nucleotides: TGTGCCAGCAGATCCGGGGGTAACTATGGCTACACCTTC. Translating gives CASRSGGNYGYTF.

The table lists this clone with a count of one. This rearrangement joins TRBV27 to TRBJ1-4; D is unresolved. Per the germline V gene, CDR1 is MNHEY and CDR2 is SMNVEV (reference sequence). The CDR3 has 16 residues. Trimming removed 5 bases from V and 6 bases from J, with 19 bases in between. This CDR3 reads CASSLGVRAGYEKLFF. For the CDR3, the DNA is TGTGCCAGCAGTCTCGGGGTGAGGGCAGGCTATGAAAAACTGTTTTTT. Looking up the rest from reference TRBV27 and TRBJ1-4 gives the full variable domain: EAQVTQNPRYLITVTGKKLTVTCSQNMNHEYMSWYRQDPGLGLRQIYYSMNVEVTDKGDVPEGYKVSRKEKRNFPLILESPSPNQTSLYFCASSLGVRAGYEKLFFGSGTQLSVL.

The chain employs TRBV30 and TRBJ1-1; no firm D call. Trimming removed 8 bases from V and 7 bases from J, with 11 bases in between. The CDR3 runs to 10 residues. Germline CDR1 is GTSNPN and CDR2 is SVGIG (reference sequence). The CDR3 loop is CAGRLSEAFF. DNA of the CDR3: TGTGCCGGCCGACTCAGTGAAGCTTTCTTT. The full variable domain, its missing parts supplied by reference TRBV30 and TRBJ1-1, is SQTIHQWPATLVQPVGSPLSLECTVEGTSNPNLYWYRQAAGRGLQLLFYSVGIGQISSEVPQNLSASRPQDRQFILSSKKLLLSDSGFYLCAGRLSEAFFGQGTRLTVV.

The chain combines TRBV5-1 with TRBJ1-6; TRBD1 matches 7 bases. Germline V gene lookup returns CDR1 SGHRS and CDR2 YFSETQ. CDR3 size: 15 residues. J gave up 11 bases and V 6 bases, and 14 bases lay outside the gene matches. The CDR3 loop reads CASTLVGQSSAPLHF. The CDR3 coding sequence is TGCGCCAGCACCCTAGTGGGACAGAGTAGTGCACCCCTCCACTTT. Full variable domain (rest looked up from reference TRBV5-1 and TRBJ1-6): KAGVTQTPRYLIKTRGQQVTLSCSPISGHRSVSWYQQTPGQGLQFLFEYFSETQRNKGNFPGRFSGRQFSNSRSEMNVSTLELGDSALYLCASTLVGQSSAPLHFGNGTRLTVT.

CDR3: CASGRGSYNEQFF. The CDR3 bases are TGTGCCAGCGGCAGGGGCTCCTACAATGAGCAGTTCTTC. This rearrangement joins TRBV3-1 (or the pseudogene TRBV3-2) to TRBJ2-1, with D possibly matching TRBD1 (6 bases). The germline V and J ends were trimmed by 8 bases and 0 bases, with 8 bases remaining between them. Germline-derived CDR1 and CDR2 are LGHDT and YNNKEL (reference sequence). This CDR3 region has 13 residues.

The chain links TRBV13 to TRBJ2-3, with TRBD1 as a possible D gene (5 bases). V gave up 8 bases and J gave up 0 bases, with 24 bases separating them. This CDR3 spans 18 amino acids. Per germline, CDR1 PRHDT and CDR2 FYEKMQ (reference sequence). The CDR3 sequence is CASVELGVRPLSTDTQYF. DNA of the CDR3: TGTGCCAGCGTGGAGCTAGGGGTTCGTCCCTTAAGCACAGATACGCAGTATTTT.

This chain connects TRBV4-1 to TRBJ2-7; 12 positions agree with TRBD2. CDR3 length equals 16 residues. The germline gives CDR1 MGHRA, CDR2 YSYEKL. V lost 1 base, J lost 3 bases, and 4 bases stayed unmatched. The CDR3 nucleotides are TGCGCCAGCAGCCAAGGACTAGCGGGGGCTAACTACGAGCAGTACTTC. As protein: CASSQGLAGANYEQYF.

The J gene is TRBJ1-3, the V gene TRBV11-2; D ambiguous. The V gene's germline CDR1 is SGHAT and CDR2 FQNNGV. Trimming pared 5 bases from V and 2 bases from J, leaving 7 bases between. There are 13 residues in the CDR3. In nucleotides, the CDR3 is TGTGCCAGCAGCGAGGGAACTGGAAACACCATATATTTT. Translating gives CASSEGTGNTIYF.

The J gene is TRBJ1-2, the V gene TRBV30, with D perhaps matching TRBD1 (5 bases). The CDR3 has 13 amino acids. Trimming cost V 2 bases and J 2 bases, with 9 bases left between them. CDR1 is GTSNPN and CDR2 is SVGIG in the germline V gene (reference sequence). CDR3: CAWSKGVNYGYTF. DNA of the CDR3: TGTGCCTGGAGTAAAGGGGTAAACTATGGCTACACCTTC.

The chain has TRBV23-1 and TRBJ2-7; weak D call: TRBD2 (6 bases). TRBV23-1 is flagged as an ORF with uncertain function. The CDR3 length is 18 residues. The V gene lost 0 bases and the J gene lost 3 bases, with 21 bases spanning the gap. CDR3 in DNA: TGCGCCAGCAGTCAATCGAGGCGAGGGAATGGAGGGGTCTACGAGCAGTACTTC. Protein product: CASSQSRRGNGGVYEQYF.

This sequence joins TRBV5-1 and TRBJ1-6; 8 nucleotides match TRBD1. The CDR3 length is 14 residues. In germline, CDR1 is SGHRS, CDR2 YFSETQ. Unmatched junction bases numbered 6, after V lost 4 bases and J lost 9 bases. For the CDR3, the DNA is TGCGCCAGCAGCGTAGACAGGGGTCGTTCACCCCTCCACTTT. Its translation is CASSVDRGRSPLHF.

The V and J genes are TRBV9 and TRBJ2-7; 9 bases agree with TRBD1. The CDR3 length is 15 residues. Germline V gene data show CDR1 as SGDLS and CDR2 as YYNGEE. Trimming removed 0 bases from V and 5 bases from J; junction bases left unmatched: 6. CDR3 sequence (DNA): TGTGCCAGCAGCGTAGAAGGGACAGGGCCCGACGAGCAGTACTTC. Protein: CASSVEGTGPDEQYF.

The gene calls are TRBV5-1 and TRBJ2-2; D is ambiguous. Deletions cut 2 bases from V and 2 bases from J, with 7 bases between. Per germline, CDR1 SGHRS and CDR2 YFSETQ. This CDR3 spans 14 amino acids. CDR3 nucleotide sequence: TGCGCCAGCAGCTTTGGCGGAAACACCGGGGAGCTGTTTTTT. Its translation: CASSFGGNTGELFF.

The J gene is TRBJ1-6, the V gene TRBV7-8, with a possible D match to TRBD1 (5 bases). The CDR3 runs 16 residues. Per the germline V gene, CDR1 is SGHVS and CDR2 is FQNEAQ. V was pared by 5 bases and J by 6 bases, with 17 bases between. The CDR3 protein is CASSRYGGAPNSPLHF. Here the CDR3 DNA reads TGTGCCAGCAGCCGCTATGGAGGGGCCCCTAATTCACCCCTCCACTTT.

The chain carries TRBV6-2 or TRBV6-3 and TRBJ1-1; the D gene is possibly TRBD1 (6 bases). V dropped 5 bases and J dropped 1 base, with 14 bases sitting between them. This CDR3 has 15 amino acids. The germline CDR1 and CDR2 sequences are MNHEY and SVGEGT. The CDR3, as DNA: TGTGCCAGCAGTACTTTAGGGGGTGGGAACACTGAAGCTTTCTTT. Amino acids: CASSTLGGGNTEAFF.

The CDR3 protein is CASSLDGESNQPQHF. The CDR3 nucleotides are TGCGCCAGCAGCTTGGATGGGGAGAGCAATCAGCCCCAGCATTTT. The V call is TRBV5-1, the J call TRBJ1-5, with D uncertain. Germline-derived CDR1 and CDR2 are SGHRS and YFSETQ. CDR3 length: 15 residues. V was shortened by 0 bases and J by 1 base, with 8 bases between the two germline ends.

This sequence joins TRBV27 and TRBJ2-5; D perhaps matches TRBD2 (6 bases). The CDR3 is 16 amino acids. Germline lookup yields CDR1 MNHEY and CDR2 SMNVEV (reference sequence). V dropped 5 bases and J dropped 5 bases, with 21 bases sitting between them. CDR3 residues: CASSPPGLLKLETQYF. CDR3 DNA sequence: TGTGCCAGCAGTCCTCCGGGACTTCTGAAGTTGGAGACCCAGTACTTC.

This chain joins TRBV6-2 or TRBV6-3 and TRBJ2-3; 9 nucleotides line up with TRBD1. The germline gives CDR1 MNHEY, CDR2 SVGEGT. This CDR3 is 15 amino acids long. V lost 5 bases and J lost 4; bases outside the gene matches: 7. In nucleotides, the CDR3 is TGTGCCAGCAGTCCCACAGGGGGCGGTTCAGATACGCAGTATTTT. Its protein product is CASSPTGGGSDTQYF.

This clone was recorded a few times. Other DNA sequences of this sample code for an identical CDR3. The chain has TRBV12-3 or TRBV12-4 and TRBJ1-1; no clear D. V was shortened by 3 bases and J by 1 base, with 6 bases between the two germline ends. The CDR3 runs to 13 residues. CDR3 bases: TGTGCCAGCAGTTTTCGGGAGAACACTGAAGCTTTCTTT. Amino acids: CASSFRENTEAFF.

The rearrangement joins TRBV3-1 (or the pseudogene TRBV3-2) to TRBJ1-1; D not certain. Trimming left V 1 base short and J 4 bases short, with 16 bases between. The V gene's germline CDR1 is LGHDT and CDR2 YNNKEL (reference sequence). The CDR3 totals 16 residues. CDR3 DNA: TGTGCCAGCAGCCAAGTTTCTAACCCTGAGGGCACTGAAGCTTTCTTT. Translating it yields CASSQVSNPEGTEAFF.

CDR3 nucleotides: TGTGCCAGCAGCTTAACAGGGAATAGCAATCAGCCCCAGCATTTT. Its translation is CASSLTGNSNQPQHF. The J gene is TRBJ1-5, the V gene TRBV7-9, with D maybe TRBD1 (6 bases). Trimming cost V 2 bases and J 0 bases, with 8 bases left between them. The CDR3 has 15 residues. Germline CDR1 reads SEHNR; CDR2 reads FQNEAQ (reference sequence).